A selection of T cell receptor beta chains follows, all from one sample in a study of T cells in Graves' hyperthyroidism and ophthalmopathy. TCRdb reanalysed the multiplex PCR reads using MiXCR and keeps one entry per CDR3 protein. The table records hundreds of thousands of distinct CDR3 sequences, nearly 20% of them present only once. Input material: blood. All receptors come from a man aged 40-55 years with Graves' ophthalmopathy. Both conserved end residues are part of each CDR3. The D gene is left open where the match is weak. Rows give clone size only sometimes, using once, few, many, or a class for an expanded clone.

DNA: TGTGCCAGCAGCGGGACTAGCGGGGCGAGCCACGAGCAGTACTTC
CDR3: CASSGTSGASHEQYF
V: TRBV6-1
J: TRBJ2-7
size: NA
D: TRBD2
length: 15

DNA: TGTGCCAGCAGCTTAACGGGGGATGGGGGAGATACGCAGTATTTT
CDR3: CASSLTGDGGDTQYF
V: TRBV7-3
J: TRBJ2-3
size: many
D: NA
length: 15

DNA: TGCGCCAGCAGCCAAGCCTTGAGCGAGGGGGAGACCCAGTACTTC
CDR3: CASSQALSEGETQYF
V: TRBV4-1
J: TRBJ2-5
size: NA
D: NA
length: 15

DNA: TGTGCCAGCTCACCTCTGAAGCGGGAGTTCCGCGAGCAGTACTTC
CDR3: CASSPLKREFREQYF
V: TRBV18
J: TRBJ2-7
size: few
D: TRBD2
length: 15

DNA: TGTGCCAGCAGTAATATCCTAGCAGACTACGTCTCCGAGCAGTACTTC
CDR3: CASSNILADYVSEQYF
V: TRBV6-1
J: TRBJ2-7
size: NA
D: NA
length: 16

DNA: TGTGCCAGTAGTATAGATTCTAGCGGGGGCTACAATGAGCAGTTCTTC
CDR3: CASSIDSSGGYNEQFF
V: TRBV19
J: TRBJ2-1
size: few
D: TRBD2
length: 16

DNA: TGTGCCAGCTCACTCACCGGGACAGGGGGTTCACCCCTCCACTTT
CDR3: CASSLTGTGGSPLHF
V: TRBV18
J: TRBJ1-6
size: few
D: TRBD1
length: 15

DNA: TGCGCCAGCAAAGGTGTCGGGGGCCAAGAGACCCAGTACTTC
CDR3: CASKGVGGQETQYF
V: TRBV5-1
J: TRBJ2-5
size: few
D: NA
length: 14

DNA: TGTGCCAGCACCTACAAGGGGGGCGGACAACCACCGTTTTTT
CDR3: CASTYKGGGQPPFF
V: TRBV28
J: TRBJ1-4
size: NA
D: NA
length: 14

DNA: TGTGCCAGCAGTTCCCGGGACAGTAAGAGGGATGAAAAACTGTTTTTT
CDR3: CASSSRDSKRDEKLFF
V: TRBV12-3/TRBV12-4
J: TRBJ1-4
size: NA
D: TRBD1
length: 16

DNA: TGCGCCAGCAGCCAAATAATGGGTGAAAAACTGTTTTTT
CDR3: CASSQIMGEKLFF
V: TRBV5-1
J: TRBJ1-4
size: few
D: NA
length: 13

DNA: TGTGCCAGCTCCACCGGGACGATCGTTACTAGCACAGATACGCAGTATTTT
CDR3: CASSTGTIVTSTDTQYF
V: TRBV28
J: TRBJ2-3
size: many
D: NA
length: 17

DNA: TGTGCCAGCAAAGGGACCCCTGACACAGATACGCAGTATTTT
CDR3: CASKGTPDTDTQYF
V: TRBV27
J: TRBJ2-3
size: few
D: NA
length: 14

DNA: TGCAGCGTTGCGGGACTAGCGGGAGAGGGTGAGCAGTTCTTC
CDR3: CSVAGLAGEGEQFF
V: TRBV29-1
J: TRBJ2-1
size: NA
D: TRBD2
length: 14

DNA: TGTGCCAGCTGGAGGGACAGGGCATTCACAGATACGCAGTATTTT
CDR3: CASWRDRAFTDTQYF
V: TRBV7-2
J: TRBJ2-3
size: many
D: TRBD1
length: 15

DNA: TGTACCAGCAGCGTAGAAGGGGCCCTGAACACTGAAGCTTTCTTT
CDR3: CTSSVEGALNTEAFF
V: TRBV9
J: TRBJ1-1
size: NA
D: NA
length: 15

DNA: TGTGCCAGCAGTAGAGAAGGGGAGGGAGAGACCCAGTACTTC
CDR3: CASSREGEGETQYF
V: TRBV12-3/TRBV12-4
J: TRBJ2-5
size: many
D: TRBD2
length: 14

DNA: TGTGCCAGCAGTTTTACAGGGCCGGGGAATTCACCCCTCCACTTT
CDR3: CASSFTGPGNSPLHF
V: TRBV27
J: TRBJ1-6
size: few
D: NA
length: 15

DNA: TGCAGTGCTGCCGGGACTCAGGTCGATCAGCCCCAGCATTTT
CDR3: CSAAGTQVDQPQHF
V: TRBV20-1
J: TRBJ1-5
size: many
D: NA
length: 14

DNA: TGTGCCAGCAGCCTTACTATAACTCCCTCAATTCAATACGAGCAGTACTTC
CDR3: CASSLTITPSIQYEQYF
V: TRBV7-2
J: TRBJ2-7
size: few
D: NA
length: 17

DNA: TGTGCCAGCGAATTGGAGACTCCTAGGTTAGGGGTGCAGTTCTTC
CDR3: CASELETPRLGVQFF
V: TRBV2
J: TRBJ2-1
size: many
D: NA
length: 15

DNA: TGTGCCAGCAGTTACTCGATGAACAATCAGCCCCAGCATTTT
CDR3: CASSYSMNNQPQHF
V: TRBV6-5
J: TRBJ1-5
size: many
D: NA
length: 14

DNA: TGTGCCAGCTCACCAGAGAAAGTTTACGAGCAGTACTTC
CDR3: CASSPEKVYEQYF
V: TRBV18
J: TRBJ2-7
size: few
D: NA
length: 13

DNA: TGCAGCGTCGGAGGGGGGACTAGCGGGAGGACCGGGGAGCTGTTTTTT
CDR3: CSVGGGTSGRTGELFF
V: TRBV29-1
J: TRBJ2-2
size: NA
D: TRBD2
length: 16

DNA: TGCAGCGCCACAGGGACAGGGCTCTTCGCCTACGAGCAGTACTTC
CDR3: CSATGTGLFAYEQYF
V: TRBV29-1
J: TRBJ2-7
size: few
D: TRBD1
length: 15

DNA: TGTGCCAGCGGCTTAGTCGGGCCCGGGACTAGCGGGCAGTACTTC
CDR3: CASGLVGPGTSGQYF
V: TRBV7-2
J: TRBJ2-7
size: NA
D: TRBD2
length: 15

DNA: TGTGCCAGCAGTTTTGACAGGGGAAACAATGAGCAGTTCTTC
CDR3: CASSFDRGNNEQFF
V: TRBV13
J: TRBJ2-1
size: NA
D: TRBD1
length: 14

DNA: TGTGCCAGCAGGATGGGAGGGCCTGGAAATGAGCAGTTCTTC
CDR3: CASRMGGPGNEQFF
V: TRBV28
J: TRBJ2-1
size: many
D: TRBD2
length: 14

DNA: TGCAGTGCTATCGGGCTAGCGGGGGTCCGGTCAGAGACCCAGTACTTC
CDR3: CSAIGLAGVRSETQYF
V: TRBV20-1
J: TRBJ2-5
size: few
D: TRBD2
length: 16

DNA: TGTGCCAGTAGACGCGCGGGACAGGGGATGGAGACCCAGTACTTC
CDR3: CASRRAGQGMETQYF
V: TRBV19
J: TRBJ2-5
size: NA
D: TRBD1
length: 15

DNA: TGTGCCAGCGGATACCCCCCTACCGGGACTAGCGGGAGTTGGGGCTCCTACAATGAGCAGTTCTTC
CDR3: CASGYPPTGTSGSWGSYNEQFF
V: TRBV11-2
J: TRBJ2-1
size: NA
D: TRBD2
length: 22

DNA: TGTGCCAGCAGTGAGCTAGCGGGAGGAAAAAACATTCAGTACTTC
CDR3: CASSELAGGKNIQYF
V: TRBV6-1
J: TRBJ2-4
size: NA
D: TRBD2
length: 15

DNA: TGTGCCAGCAGCTTAGCCGGCCCAAATGAAAAACTGTTTTTT
CDR3: CASSLAGPNEKLFF
V: TRBV7-9
J: TRBJ1-4
size: few
D: NA
length: 14